A single sample gave rise to the 16 T cell receptor beta chains below, sequenced in a study of beta chain features in type 1 diabetes. Reverse transcribing all isolated RNA meant expressed TCRB transcripts were sequenced. The assay was immunoSEQ multiplex PCR, and TCRdb's table has in-frame clones only and misses some. This repertoire shows about 330,000 clones, approximately 11% found once; its top ten account for around 0.015%. Sequences were obtained from naive CD4+ T cells from blood. The receptors were sampled from a young woman in good health.

The genes are TRBV4-3 and TRBJ1-2, with 7 bases fitting TRBD1. J lost 7 bases, V lost 1 base, and 12 bases had no gene match. CDR1 is LGHNA, CDR2 YSLEER, per germline. The CDR3 covers 16 residues. Here the CDR3 reads CASSQVLDREISGYTF. The CDR3 nucleotides read TGCGCCAGCAGCCAAGTCCTAGACAGGGAAATCAGTGGCTACACCTTC.

This clone was detected a few times. This sequence joins TRBV5-6 and TRBJ2-5; D is undetermined. The V end was cut by 4 bases, the J end by 1 base, with 8 bases between. CDR1 and CDR2 (germline): SGHDT, YYEEEE. CDR3 length equals 13 residues. The CDR3 region is CASSSDFQETQYF. The CDR3 DNA reads TGTGCCAGCAGCAGCGACTTCCAAGAGACCCAGTACTTC.

This clone occurred once. This chain uses TRBV5-8 with TRBJ1-2; D might be TRBD1 (5 bases). The V gene lost 0 bases and the J gene lost 2 bases, with 8 bases spanning the gap. Germline CDR1 is SGHTS and CDR2 is YDEGEE. This CDR3 contains 14 residues. In DNA, the CDR3 is TGTGCCAGCAGCTTGGCCCGGACAAACTATGGCTACACCTTC. Translated: CASSLARTNYGYTF.

The table lists this clone with a few counts. The CDR3 coding sequence is TGTGCCAGCAGTGAAAGTAGCGGGGGGAGCACAGATACGCAGTATTTT. Its protein product is CASSESSGGSTDTQYF. The chain has TRBV25-1 and TRBJ2-3; 10 bases map to TRBD2. CDR3 size: 16 residues. CDR1 and CDR2 (germline): MGHDK, SYGVNS. V lost 2 bases and J lost 0; bases outside the gene matches: 2.

The chain uses TRBV28 and TRBJ1-5, with D tentatively TRBD1 (5 bases). The CDR3 has 16 amino acids. Trimming took off 3 bases at V and 1 base at J, with 13 bases between the two ends. Germline CDR1 reads MDHEN; CDR2 reads SYDVKM. DNA of the CDR3: TGTGCCAGCAGTTTTGGGAACCGGGGGAGCAATCAGCCCCAGCATTTT. Protein sequence: CASSFGNRGSNQPQHF.

This chain connects TRBV28 to TRBJ2-5; D perhaps matches TRBD2 (6 bases). V was shortened by 6 bases and J by 7 bases, with 18 bases between the two germline ends. CDR3 length: 14 residues. Germline V lookup: CDR1 MDHEN, CDR2 SYDVKM. The CDR3 reads CASSPPGVKGTQYF. The CDR3 DNA is TGTGCCAGCAGCCCCCCGGGGGTGAAAGGGACCCAGTACTTC.

This clone has only a few counts. The chain uses TRBV10-3 and TRBJ2-5, with TRBD2 matching 14 bases. V dropped 4 bases and J dropped 5; count of bases not matched to a gene: 3. The CDR3 runs to 15 residues. Germline V gene lookup returns CDR1 ENHRY and CDR2 SYGVKD. DNA of the CDR3: TGTGCCATCAGTGGGGGACTAGCGGGAGTGGAGACCCAGTACTTC. It yields the protein CAISGGLAGVETQYF.

The DNA of the CDR3 is TGTGCCACCAAGAAAGGGGATAGGGAGGGTAAAAACATTCAGTACTTC. As protein: CATKKGDREGKNIQYF. The rearrangement joins TRBV7-2 to TRBJ2-4; TRBD2 agrees at 7 bases. Trimming at V came to 10 bases and at J to 4 bases, leaving 16 bases not matched to a gene. The CDR3 spans 16 residues. CDR1 is SGHTA, CDR2 FQGNSA, per germline.

This clone was observed many times. The V call is TRBV7-2, the J call TRBJ2-1, with TRBD2 identical over 7 bases. V gave up 1 base and J gave up 7 bases; unmatched junction bases: 4. The length of the CDR3 is 14 residues. Germline V gene lookup returns CDR1 SGHTA and CDR2 FQGNSA. The CDR3 loop is CASSLGLAANEQFF. DNA for the CDR3: TGTGCCAGCAGCTTAGGGCTAGCGGCAAATGAGCAGTTCTTC.

This chain joins TRBV5-1 and TRBJ2-3; 14 nucleotides agree with TRBD2. This CDR3 contains 18 residues. V trimming: 4 bases; J trimming: 0 bases; junction bases outside the gene matches: 7. Germline V lookup: CDR1 SGHRS, CDR2 YFSETQ. This CDR3 reads CASSQGLAGDSSTDTQYF. The CDR3, as DNA: TGCGCCAGCAGCCAGGGACTAGCGGGAGACAGTAGCACAGATACGCAGTATTTT.

CDR3 sequence: CASSLSQYEQYF. In nucleotides, the CDR3 is TGTGCCAGCAGTTTATCCCAATACGAGCAGTACTTC. The chain carries TRBV28 and TRBJ2-7; D is unresolved. V was trimmed by 1 base and J by 4 bases, leaving 5 bases between them. This CDR3 comprises 12 residues. Germline V gene lookup returns CDR1 MDHEN and CDR2 SYDVKM. Supplemented by reference TRBV28 and TRBJ2-7, the full variable domain reads DVKVTQSSRYLVKRTGEKVFLECVQDMDHENMFWYRQDPGLGLRLIYFSYDVKMKEKGDIPEGYSVSREKKERFSLILESASTNQTSMYLCASSLSQYEQYFGPGTRLTVT.

This clone occurred a few times. V is TRBV27 and J is TRBJ2-1; the D is unclear. Germline-derived CDR1 and CDR2 are MNHEY and SMNVEV (reference sequence). The CDR3 is made up of 13 amino acids. V lost 5 bases, J lost 5 bases, and 10 bases lay in between. This chain's CDR3 is CASSPPINNEQFF. As DNA, the CDR3 is TGTGCCAGCAGTCCGCCTATCAACAATGAGCAGTTCTTC.

This clone was counted only a few times. The chain is built from TRBV19 and TRBJ2-1, with 8 bases that match TRBD2. This CDR3 comprises 19 residues. Germline CDR1 reads LNHDA; CDR2 reads SQIVND (reference sequence). The J segment lost 10 bases and the V segment lost 4 bases, leaving 24 bases of the junction unmatched. The chain's CDR3 is CASSTSRLAMLRKIGEQFF. In nucleotides, the CDR3 is TGTGCCAGTAGTACCTCGAGACTAGCGATGTTGAGGAAGATAGGGGAGCAGTTCTTC. The variable domain in full, with the rest retrieved from reference TRBV19 and TRBJ2-1, is DGGITQSPKYLFRKEGQNVTLSCEQNLNHDAMYWYRQDPGQGLRLIYYSQIVNDFQKGDIAEGYSVSREKKESFPLTVTSAQKNPTAFYLCASSTSRLAMLRKIGEQFFGPGTRLTVL.

This clone showed up just a few times. This sequence joins TRBV29-1 and TRBJ2-2, with D possibly being TRBD1 (6 bases). The CDR3 spans 13 residues. V gave up 4 bases and J gave up 4 bases, with 10 bases separating them. Germline V lookup: CDR1 SQVTM, CDR2 ANQGSEA. CDR3 in DNA: TGCAGCGTTGTCGGGACACCCACCGGGGAGCTGTTTTTT. It translates to CSVVGTPTGELFF.

Only a few counts were recorded for this clone. The chain is built from TRBV6-5 and TRBJ2-2; 12 bases are shared with TRBD2. The germline gives CDR1 MNHEY, CDR2 SVGAGI. This CDR3 is 16 amino acids long. The J segment lost 6 bases and the V segment lost 0 bases, leaving 2 bases of the junction unmatched. The CDR3 is CASSYSTSGSPGELFF. CDR3 coding DNA: TGTGCCAGCAGTTACTCGACTAGCGGGAGTCCCGGGGAGCTGTTTTTT.

This clone occurred a few times. This chain links TRBV7-9 with TRBJ2-1; 10 bases align to TRBD2. CDR3 size: 14 residues. Germline loops: CDR1 SEHNR, CDR2 FQNEAQ (reference sequence). V was clipped by 3 bases and J by 7 bases; unmatched bases: 3. The CDR3 DNA sequence: TGTGCCAGCAGCTTGGGACTAGCGTGGAATGAGCAGTTCTTC. It specifies CASSLGLAWNEQFF.